A selection of T cell receptor beta chains follows, all from one sample in a study of T cell responses to AZD1222 COVID-19 vaccine. Some clones are missing from TCRdb's copy, which holds only in-frame ones; the method was immunoSEQ multiplex PCR. Among approximately 110,000 clones listed, approximately 89% were seen once. The sample in question was peripheral blood, obtained 28 days after the second AZD1222 dose. The receptor set was obtained from an adult who received the AZD1222 COVID-19 vaccine. The CDR3 runs from the conserved cysteine through the conserved F or W. D genes are given only for firm matches. The listing skips clone size in some rows; elsewhere it reads once, few, many or a size class.

size	D	J	V	CDR3	DNA
once	NA	TRBJ1-2	TRBV6-2/TRBV6-3	CASSYAGAYGYTF	TGTGCCAGCAGTTATGCCGGAGCCTATGGCTACACCTTC
NA	NA	TRBJ2-7	TRBV7-9	CASSLDSLALNEQYF	TGTGCCAGCAGCTTAGATTCTCTGGCGTTAAACGAGCAGTACTTC
NA	TRBD1	TRBJ1-2	TRBV7-2	CASSSGQGYGYTF	TGTGCCAGCAGCTCGGGACAGGGGTATGGCTACACCTTC
NA	NA	TRBJ1-4	TRBV5-1	CASSLGGQTNEKLFF	TGCGCCAGCAGCTTGGGGGGGCAGACAAATGAAAAACTGTTTTTT
NA	NA	TRBJ2-7	TRBV7-9	CASSLAGQTYEQYF	TGTGCCAGCAGCTTAGCTGGGCAGACCTACGAGCAGTACTTC
NA	TRBD1	TRBJ1-1	TRBV19	CASRDRQGWGTEAFF	TGTGCCAGTAGAGACCGACAGGGTTGGGGCACTGAAGCTTTCTTT
NA	NA	TRBJ1-1	TRBV9	CASSVGSNTEAFF	TGTGCCAGCAGCGTAGGCTCGAACACTGAAGCTTTCTTT
once	NA	TRBJ2-2	TRBV7-9	CASSVVGTHTGELFF	TGTGCCAGCAGCGTGGTTGGGACCCACACCGGGGAGCTGTTTTTT
NA	NA	TRBJ2-7	TRBV19	CASSLGHNSYEQYF	TGTGCCAGTAGTCTCGGACATAACTCCTACGAGCAGTACTTC
NA	TRBD2	TRBJ2-3	TRBV10-3	CAITGTSGESTDTQYF	TGTGCCATCACCGGGACTAGCGGGGAGAGCACAGATACGCAGTATTTT
NA	TRBD2	TRBJ2-2	TRBV5-1	CASRLAGENTGELFF	TGCGCCAGCCGACTAGCGGGGGAAAACACCGGGGAGCTGTTTTTT
NA	NA	TRBJ2-5	TRBV10-3	CAISMRADSETQYF	TGTGCCATCAGTATGAGAGCTGATTCGGAGACCCAGTACTTC
NA	NA	TRBJ1-6	TRBV3-1/TRBV3-2	CASSPTGRNNSPLHF	TGTGCCAGCAGCCCCACAGGGAGGAATAATTCACCCCTCCACTTT
NA	NA	TRBJ1-2	TRBV27	CASSLYQGHGYTF	TGTGCCAGCAGTTTATACCAGGGTCATGGCTACACCTTC
once	NA	TRBJ1-2	TRBV6-5	CASKTGSYGYTF	TGTGCCAGCAAAACAGGATCCTATGGCTACACCTTC
NA	NA	TRBJ2-7	TRBV5-1	CASSLDGSPYEQYF	TGCGCCAGCAGCTTGGATGGGAGTCCCTACGAGCAGTACTTC
NA	NA	TRBJ1-1	TRBV7-2	CASSPAPYRKGGNTEAFF	TGTGCCAGCAGCCCCGCACCGTATCGAAAAGGGGGGAACACTGAAGCTTTCTTT
once	NA	TRBJ1-4	TRBV20-1	CSAPARSYLFF	TGCAGTGCTCCCGCCAGGTCCTATCTGTTTTTT
NA	TRBD2	TRBJ2-2	TRBV10-3	CAISESLRAGAGELFF	TGTGCCATCAGTGAGTCCCTAAGGGCGGGGGCCGGGGAGCTGTTTTTT
once	TRBD2	TRBJ2-3	TRBV3-1/TRBV3-2	CASSLGGYTDTQYF	TGTGCCAGCAGCCTCGGGGGGTACACAGATACGCAGTATTTT
NA	NA	TRBJ1-5	TRBV18	CASSWDLNQPQHF	TGTGCCAGCTCATGGGACCTAAATCAGCCCCAGCATTTT
NA	NA	TRBJ1-2	TRBV28	CASSPPGHSLYGYTF	TGTGCCAGCAGCCCACCGGGACATTCTCTATATGGCTACACCTTC
NA	NA	TRBJ1-4	TRBV5-1	CASSLAGSNEKLFF	TGCGCCAGCAGCTTGGCAGGCTCTAATGAAAAACTGTTTTTT
few	TRBD1	TRBJ1-1	TRBV18	CASSPWAGGAGGTEAFF	TGTGCCAGCTCCCCCTGGGCAGGGGGCGCCGGTGGCACTGAAGCTTTCTTT
NA	NA	TRBJ2-7	TRBV4-3	CASSQDSSLSYEQYF	TGCGCCAGCAGCCAAGATAGTTCATTGTCCTACGAGCAGTACTTC
NA	NA	TRBJ1-4	TRBV15	CATSRDRQAEKLFF	TGTGCCACCAGCAGAGATCGTCAGGCTGAAAAACTGTTTTTT
NA	TRBD1	TRBJ1-5	TRBV7-9	CASSRWQGAGGNQPQHF	TGTGCCAGCAGCCGATGGCAGGGGGCTGGAGGCAATCAGCCCCAGCATTTT
NA	NA	TRBJ1-1	TRBV19	CASSITGGGNTEAFF	TGTGCCAGTAGTATCACTGGGGGGGGGAACACTGAAGCTTTCTTT
NA	TRBD2	TRBJ2-3	TRBV3-1/TRBV3-2	CASSHRTSGGGLDTQYF	TGTGCCAGCAGCCACAGGACTAGCGGGGGGGGCTTAGATACGCAGTATTTT
NA	NA	TRBJ1-1	TRBV3-1/TRBV3-2	CASGYTSGNTEAFF	TGTGCCAGCGGATACACTTCAGGAAACACTGAAGCTTTCTTT
NA	TRBD1	TRBJ2-7	TRBV18	CASSAGTGIYEQYF	TGTGCCAGCTCGGCCGGGACAGGGATTTACGAGCAGTACTTC
NA	NA	TRBJ2-1	TRBV11-1	CASSLGGSNEQFF	TGTGCCAGCAGCTTGGGGGGCTCTAATGAGCAGTTCTTC
NA	NA	TRBJ1-1	TRBV6-5	CASSYGGALNTEAFF	TGTGCCAGCAGTTACGGGGGGGCCCTGAACACTGAAGCTTTCTTT
NA	TRBD1	TRBJ2-7	TRBV6-5	CASSYSGTGGEQYF	TGTGCCAGCAGTTACTCAGGGACAGGGGGCGAGCAGTACTTC
NA	NA	TRBJ2-3	TRBV6-1	CASSEAYRTDTQYF	TGTGCCAGCAGTGAAGCGTATAGGACAGATACGCAGTATTTT
NA	NA	TRBJ2-3	TRBV6-4	CASSTGDTDTQYF	TGTGCCAGCAGTACGGGGGACACAGATACGCAGTATTTT
few	TRBD1	TRBJ2-2	TRBV29-1	CSGMTGYGGELFF	TGCAGCGGGATGACAGGGTACGGCGGGGAGCTGTTTTTT